This record looks at one T cell receptor beta chain sequence and its context. This clonotype has at least ten counts. The clone's antigen remains unknown. No quality values exist for individual bases; no much larger clone is one base distant. The sample belongs to a study of human T cells and chemical hapten exposure (dated by TCRdb to about 2021). Turning to the overall study: For sensitization, 2% DPC in acetone was applied to a roughly 2 cm by roughly 2 cm area of upper inner arm skin. The mostly female patient cohort included alopecia areata with under or over 50% scalp involvement, alopecia totalis and alopecia universalis. Blood for TCR sequencing was provided by twenty-nine alopecia patients at one to four time points (pre-sensitization, 2, 6 and 24 weeks). Patch testing on the upper back used Finn chambers containing 0.01% DPC, with scoring done after 6 days according to International Contact Dermatitis Research Group standards. Weekly therapeutic DPC doses were additionally applied to the scalp of patients throughout the roughly 23-week study period. This study followed changes in the peripheral blood TCR repertoire in vivo during primary and secondary sensitization of alopecia patients to the hapten diphenylcyclopropenone (DPC). Patient blood was sampled pre-sensitization (week 0) and at 2, 6 and about 24 weeks after DPC sensitization. The libraries were sequenced as a pool, and the TCR yield per sample differed mostly because of small variations in library volumes within the pool. Overall study results and their limits: The number of PT1 expanded TCRs positively correlated with patch test score, significant at thresholds 8, 16 and 32 but not 4. No change with DPC sensitization was found in the number of TCRs above 1 in 1000 frequency, and no evidence of global repertoire structure alterations was found. Compared with pre-sensitization or healthy control sets, expanded TCRs formed significantly more large CDR3 similarity clusters, which is consistent with antigen-driven responses. All patients had alopecia, a presumed autoimmune disease, so their immune response might differ from that of healthy individuals. After repeated subsampling, the strength of the expansion versus patch-test correlation and the threshold at which it became significant changed.

Library prep was done by RACE. The instrument given in TCRdb is NextSeq 500. Library preparation attached unique molecular identifiers to individual cDNA molecules for quantitative, reproducible TCR counting. For every blood RNA sample, sequencing covered both the TCR alpha and TCR beta chains. The authors' analysis ran thus. Samples had a median of 95,638 TCRs, with a range from about 23,224 to 750,000. The Decombinator software suite was used to annotate the V, J and CDR3 of the TCR reads. For PS versus PT1 abundance plots, all samples were subsampled to the same number of TCRs (28,000). Expanded TCRs were defined as absent before sensitization and observed at least eight times at the 2-week time point. Through fastp at Q25 and MiXCR, TCRdb rebuilt clones from the public reads, retaining in-frame beta chains. When rows share a CDR3 protein, they turn into one entry using the most common DNA and genes. TCRdb, not the original authors, processed these V and J calls. The sample table contains tens of thousands of distinct CDR3 sequences; only one count was recorded for about 9.6% of them. The ten largest clonotypes hold approximately 12% of the sample.

Including the terminal cysteine and phenylalanine, the CDR3 comprises 15 residues. The only DNA kept is the CDR3, 45 bases in frame from the first base. Taken from the germline V gene (reference sequence), the CDR1 and CDR2 loops are DFQATT and SNEGSKA. V trim: 6 bases; J trim: 7 bases; unmatched bases: 14. The time point label, read with the paper, signifies: patch test 1, 2 weeks after DPC sensitization. Explained via the paper, the treatment or condition label denotes: therapeutic diphenylcyclopropenone sensitization with weekly scalp DPC. At every patch-test visit, the blood draw took place before the patch test was put on. Patients were eligible if aged 18 to 70, diagnosed with alopecia and judged suitable for DPC therapy, and pregnant patients were excluded. Total RNA was isolated from unfractionated whole blood collected in Tempus Blood RNA tubes.

The starting material was whole blood, obtained in connection with sensitization to the hapten diphenylcyclopropenone (DPC). The chain is assembled from TRBV20-1 and TRBJ1-2; a stretch of 10 junction bases matches TRBD1. This sequence was found in a woman aged 40 to 50 with alopecia areata. Some clones in this sample may be carry-over from other donors' samples. The CDR3 loop reads CSAKLPGQGIRGYTF. The DNA sequence is TGCAGTGCCAAACTACCGGGACAGGGGATACGTGGCTACACCTTC.